The clone carrying this T cell receptor beta chain was counted a few times. Its antigen is not identified. This specimen comes from a study of blood T cells in healthy people across ages. Per sample, no less than 5 micrograms of total RNA were extracted. Study findings and constraints: Diversity figures derived from one million T cells were judged to underestimate the true value.

A second about 6 to 11 cycle PCR used barcoded and J-beta primers. No fewer than 2.5 million CDR3-containing paired-end reads came from each sample. From the 5' RACE reads, TCRdb called clonotypes with MiXCR, one entry per CDR3 protein. The sample includes fewer than 800,000 distinct CDR3 sequences, over 45% of them seen just once. The CDR3 loop spans 16 amino acids. J lost 4 bases, V lost 0 bases, and 8 bases had no gene match. Germline CDR1 and CDR2: DFQATT and SNEGSKA (reference sequence). This chain uses TRBV20-1 with TRBJ2-3, with TRBD2 matching over 9 bases. The material sequenced was blood. This TCR was recovered from an older woman in good health. CDR3 bases: TGCAGTGCTAGAGATTGGGTAGCGGGAGCGGCAGATACGCAGTATTTT. Its protein product is CSARDWVAGAADTQYF.